This TCR beta chain appears in the sequencing data of a study of shared clonotypes between healthy human individuals. On the study more broadly: Per donor, three plates held CD4 naive cells, three held CD4 memory, two held CD8 naive and one held CD8 memory.

Naive CD8 cells comprised CD45RO-negative, CCR7-positively selected cells, excluding terminally differentiated effector memory CD45RA+ cells. Clones were read by immunoSEQ multiplex PCR, and TCRdb kept only the in-frame ones, dropping some. This sample carries roughly 2,000,000 clones, 85% to 95% of them seen once, and the ten largest clones take roughly 1.7%. V gave up 10 bases and J gave up 1 base, with 18 bases separating them. The germline CDR1 and CDR2 sequences are LNHDA and SQIVND (reference sequence). The CDR3 has 15 amino acids. The sequenced material came from naive CD8+ T cells from PBMCs. V and J are TRBV19 and TRBJ2-3; D might be TRBD1 (5 bases). This receptor was identified in a man aged 18 to 30 in good health. Some clones in this sample may be carry-over from other donors' samples. CDR3 coding DNA: TGTGCCACTTCAGAGAGCAGGGCCGGCACAGATACGCAGTATTTT. This codes for CATSESRAGTDTQYF.